Sequencing of this TCR beta chain was carried out in a study of shared clonotypes between healthy human individuals. With 10 bases clipped from V and 1 base from J, the junction kept 6 bases outside the gene matches. The V gene's germline CDR1 is SGHDN and CDR2 FVKESK. CDR3 length: 14 residues. Findings of the study overall: Naive subsets typically showed greater estimated richness than memory subsets. The small donor group covered limited genetic and exposure diversity. Sampling covered blood only; tissue repertoires likely differ.

Into CD45RA+ naive and CD45RA-negative memory subsets, the CD4+ cells were split. The repertoire was sequenced with immunoSEQ multiplex PCR; TCRdb's copy has only in-frame clones and lacks some. The table shows millions of clones, with around nine tenths occurring only once. In regard to this clone: Antigen unknown.

The sequence derives from a man in his late teens or twenties in good health. V gene TRBV14 combines with J gene TRBJ2-7; 11 bases are shared with TRBD2. The specimen sequenced was naive CD4+ T cells sorted from blood. Subset: CD45RA+ positively selected. Here the CDR3 reads CATQRLAGSYEQYF. The CDR3, as DNA: TGTGCCACCCAGCGACTAGCGGGGTCCTACGAGCAGTACTTC.